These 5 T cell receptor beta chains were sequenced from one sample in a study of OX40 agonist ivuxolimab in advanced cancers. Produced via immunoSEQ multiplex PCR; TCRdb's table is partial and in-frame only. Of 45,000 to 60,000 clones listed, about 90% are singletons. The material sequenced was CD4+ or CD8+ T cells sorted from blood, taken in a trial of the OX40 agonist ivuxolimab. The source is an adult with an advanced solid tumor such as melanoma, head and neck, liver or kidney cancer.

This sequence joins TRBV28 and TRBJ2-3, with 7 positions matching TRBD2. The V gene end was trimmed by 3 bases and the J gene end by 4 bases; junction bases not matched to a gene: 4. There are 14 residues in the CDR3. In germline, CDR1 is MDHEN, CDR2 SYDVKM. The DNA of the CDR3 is TGTGCCAGCAGTTTCGGCGGGAGCTCAGATACGCAGTATTTT. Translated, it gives CASSFGGSSDTQYF.

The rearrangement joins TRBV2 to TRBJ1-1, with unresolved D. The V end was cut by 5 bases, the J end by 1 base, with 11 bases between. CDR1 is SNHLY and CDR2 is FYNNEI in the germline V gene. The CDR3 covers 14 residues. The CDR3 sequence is CASSPTLPNTEAFF. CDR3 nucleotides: TGTGCCAGCAGTCCCACTCTGCCGAACACTGAAGCTTTCTTT.

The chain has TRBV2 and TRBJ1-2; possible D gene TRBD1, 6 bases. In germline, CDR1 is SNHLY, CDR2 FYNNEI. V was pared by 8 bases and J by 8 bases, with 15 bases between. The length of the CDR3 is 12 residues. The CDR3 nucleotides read TGTGCCAGCGGAGGGGGTTTTAGCGGCTACACCTTC. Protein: CASGGGFSGYTF.

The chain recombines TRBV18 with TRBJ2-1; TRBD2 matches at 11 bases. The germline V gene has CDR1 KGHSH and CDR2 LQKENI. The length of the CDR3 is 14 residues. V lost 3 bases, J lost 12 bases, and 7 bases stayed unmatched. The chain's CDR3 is CASSPGTSGLGQFF. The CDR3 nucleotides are TGTGCCAGCTCACCGGGGACTAGCGGTTTGGGGCAGTTCTTC.

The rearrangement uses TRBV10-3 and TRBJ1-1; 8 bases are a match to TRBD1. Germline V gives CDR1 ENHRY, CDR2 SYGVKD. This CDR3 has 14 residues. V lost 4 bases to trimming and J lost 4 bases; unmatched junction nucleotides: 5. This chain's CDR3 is CAISVKDRATEAFF. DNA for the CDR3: TGTGCCATCAGTGTTAAGGACAGGGCCACTGAAGCTTTCTTT.